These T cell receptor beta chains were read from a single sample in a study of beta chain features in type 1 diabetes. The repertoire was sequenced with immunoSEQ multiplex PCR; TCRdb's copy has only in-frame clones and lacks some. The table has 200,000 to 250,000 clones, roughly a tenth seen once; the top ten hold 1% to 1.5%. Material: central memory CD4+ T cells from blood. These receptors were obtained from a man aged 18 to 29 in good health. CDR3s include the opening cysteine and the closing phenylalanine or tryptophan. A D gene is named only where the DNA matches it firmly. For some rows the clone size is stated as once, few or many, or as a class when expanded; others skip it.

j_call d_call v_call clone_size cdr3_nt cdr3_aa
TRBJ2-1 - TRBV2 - TGTGCCAGCAGTACTGACCTAGGCACCTACAATGAGCAGTTCTTC CASSTDLGTYNEQFF
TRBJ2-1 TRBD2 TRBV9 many TGTGCCAGCAGCGTGACTAGCAGGTACAATGAGCAGTTCTTC CASSVTSRYNEQFF
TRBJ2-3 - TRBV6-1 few TGTGCCAGCAGTGCGACGACGGGAGTTCTCACAGATACGCAGTATTTT CASSATTGVLTDTQYF
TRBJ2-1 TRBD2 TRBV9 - TGTGCCAGCAGCGTAGGGGCTAGCGGGAGTTCCTACAATGAGCAGTTCTTC CASSVGASGSSYNEQFF
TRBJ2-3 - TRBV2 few TGTGCCAGCAAGGGCAGTTTCACAGATACGCAGTATTTT CASKGSFTDTQYF
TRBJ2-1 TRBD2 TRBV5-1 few TGCGCCAGCAGCTTGGCGGGGGTTAGCGGGAGGAATGAGCAGTTCTTC CASSLAGVSGRNEQFF
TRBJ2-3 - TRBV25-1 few TGTGCCAGCAGTGAATATAGCGCAGATACGCAGTATTTT CASSEYSADTQYF
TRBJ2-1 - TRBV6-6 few TGTGCCAGCAGTTACTCGGCAACAGACTACAATGAGCAGTTCTTC CASSYSATDYNEQFF
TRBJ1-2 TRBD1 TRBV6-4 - TGTGCCAGCAGTGAACGGACAGGCTCCTTCGATGGCTACACCTTC CASSERTGSFDGYTF
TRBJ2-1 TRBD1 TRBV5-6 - TGTGCCAGCAGCGGGGGACAGTGGCTTGAGCAGTTCTTC CASSGGQWLEQFF
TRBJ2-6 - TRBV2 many TGTGCCAGCAGTTATACGCCTGGGGCCAACGTCCTGACTTTC CASSYTPGANVLTF
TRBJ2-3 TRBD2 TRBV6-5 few TGTGCCAGCAGCCCAGCGGGAGCAGATACGCAGTATTTT CASSPAGADTQYF
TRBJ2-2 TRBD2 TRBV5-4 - TGTGCCAGCAGCTTGGGGACTAGCGGGAGGGCCGGCACCGGGGAGCTGTTTTTT CASSLGTSGRAGTGELFF
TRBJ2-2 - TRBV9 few TGTGCCAGCACCTCGGACTGGAACACCGGGGAGCTGTTTTTT CASTSDWNTGELFF
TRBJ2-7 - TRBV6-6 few TGTGCCAGCACTGCCACCGGAGTCACCTACGAGCAGTACTTC CASTATGVTYEQYF
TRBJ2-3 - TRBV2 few TGTGCCAGCAGTGTCGGTCCACGGATAACGCAGTATTTT CASSVGPRITQYF
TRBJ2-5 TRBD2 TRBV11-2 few TGTGCCAGCAGCTACGGACTAGCGGGAGCTCGGGAGCAGTACTTC CASSYGLAGAREQYF
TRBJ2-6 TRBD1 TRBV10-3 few TGTGCCAGCGGACAGGGTGGCTCTGGGGCCAACGTCCTGACTTTC CASGQGGSGANVLTF
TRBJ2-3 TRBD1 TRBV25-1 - TGTGCCAGCAGTGAATACCAGGGACAGGGAAATACGCAGTATTTT CASSEYQGQGNTQYF
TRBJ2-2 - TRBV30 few TGTGCCTGGAGTGTAACCGCGCCCGGGGAGCTGTTTTTT CAWSVTAPGELFF
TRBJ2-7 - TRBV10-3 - TGTGCCATCAGGACCGACGGCTACTACGAGCAGTACTTC CAIRTDGYYEQYF
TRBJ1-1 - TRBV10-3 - TGTGCCATCAGTGAAGACGCAGGGCGCACTGAAGCTTTCTTT CAISEDAGRTEAFF
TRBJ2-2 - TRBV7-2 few TGTGCCAGCAGCTCCGACAGTCGTACCGGGGAGCTGTTTTTT CASSSDSRTGELFF
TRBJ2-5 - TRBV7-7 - TGTGCCAGCAGCTCTCGGACAAGGGAGACCCAGTACTTC CASSSRTRETQYF
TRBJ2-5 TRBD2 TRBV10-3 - TGTGCCACCCAGAGCGGGAGATCGGAGACCCAGTACTTC CATQSGRSETQYF
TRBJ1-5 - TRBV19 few TGTGCCAGTAGTATGACCCAATCGCCCCAGCATTTT CASSMTQSPQHF
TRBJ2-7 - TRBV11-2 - TGTGCCAGCAGCTTAGTGGGCAGCGCCTACGAGCAGTACTTC CASSLVGSAYEQYF
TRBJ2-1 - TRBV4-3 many TGCGCCAGCAGCCAAAGTCGGGAGATCAATGAGCAGTTCTTC CASSQSREINEQFF
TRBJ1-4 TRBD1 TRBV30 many TGTGCCTGGAGTAGGACAGGGGGCGAAAAACTGTTTTTT CAWSRTGGEKLFF
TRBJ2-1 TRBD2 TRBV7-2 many TGTGCCAGCAACGGGAGGTCCTACAATGAGCAGTTCTTC CASNGRSYNEQFF
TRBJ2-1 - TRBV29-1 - TGCAGCGTTCGGCGCTATCAGCGGGACAATGAGCAGTTCTTC CSVRRYQRDNEQFF
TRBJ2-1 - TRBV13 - TGTGCCAGCAGCTTAGGGTCCGAGAATGAGCAGTTCTTC CASSLGSENEQFF
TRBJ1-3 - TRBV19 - TGTGCCAGTAGAGAACGACTCAGCGGGAACACCATATATTTT CASRERLSGNTIYF
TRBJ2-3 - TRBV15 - TGTGCCACCAGGAGAGACAGCGACACAGATACGCAGTATTTT CATRRDSDTDTQYF
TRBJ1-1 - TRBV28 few TGTGCCAGCAGCAATTTCGGTAGGGGCGCTGAAGCTTTCTTT CASSNFGRGAEAFF
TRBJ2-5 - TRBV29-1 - TGCAGCGTTGGTCCCCCCAGCCAAGAGACCCAGTACTTC CSVGPPSQETQYF
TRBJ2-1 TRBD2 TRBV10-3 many TGTGCCAGCGGACTAGCGGGAGGCCTGAATGAGCAGTTCTTC CASGLAGGLNEQFF
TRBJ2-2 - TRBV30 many TGTGCCTGGAGTAAATTTGCCGGAGACTTTACGAACACCGGGGAGCTGTTTTTT CAWSKFAGDFTNTGELFF
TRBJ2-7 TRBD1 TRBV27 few TGTGCCAATCCGGGAGACAGGGGAATACACGAGCAGTACTTC CANPGDRGIHEQYF
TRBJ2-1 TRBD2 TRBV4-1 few TGCGCCAGCAGCCTGAGGAAGGCTAGCGGGATCTCCTACAATGAGCAGTTCTTC CASSLRKASGISYNEQFF
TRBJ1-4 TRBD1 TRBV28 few TGTGCCAGCAGTTACTCTATCGGAGGGGGCAATAATGAAAAACTGTTTTTT CASSYSIGGGNNEKLFF
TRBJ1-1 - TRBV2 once TGTGCCAGCAGATTAGAGAGGAACACTGAAGCTTTCTTT CASRLERNTEAFF
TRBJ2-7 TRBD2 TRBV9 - TGTGCCAGCAGCGAGCGGGGCCTCTCCTACGAGCAGTACTTC CASSERGLSYEQYF
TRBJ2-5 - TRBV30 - TGTGCCTGGAGACAGGGTGGGGAGACCCAGTACTTC CAWRQGGETQYF
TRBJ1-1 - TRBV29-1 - TGCAGCGTTGCGGGCAGGGGGAACACTGAAGCTTTCTTT CSVAGRGNTEAFF
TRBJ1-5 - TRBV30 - TGTGCCTGGAATACGGTTGGCGATCAGCCCCAGCATTTT CAWNTVGDQPQHF
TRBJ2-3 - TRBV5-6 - TGTGCCAGCAGCTTGGCTTCAGATACGCAGTATTTT CASSLASDTQYF
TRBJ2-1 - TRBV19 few TGTGCCAGTAGTATAGGTGGCGGCTCCTACAATGAGCAGTTCTTC CASSIGGGSYNEQFF
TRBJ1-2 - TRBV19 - TGTGCCAGTAGTTGGAGCGGCTATGGCTACACCTTC CASSWSGYGYTF
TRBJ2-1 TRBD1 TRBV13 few TGTGCCAGCAGCTTTGACAGGGCCTCAACCGATGAGCAGTTCTTC CASSFDRASTDEQFF
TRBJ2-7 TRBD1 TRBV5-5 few TGTGCCAGCAGCTCGGACAGGGTCGGGGAGCAGTACTTC CASSSDRVGEQYF
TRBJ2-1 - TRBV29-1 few TGCAGCGCCGAGTGGAATGAGCAGTTCTTC CSAEWNEQFF
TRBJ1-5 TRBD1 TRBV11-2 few TGTGCCAGCAGCCTGGACAGGGTAAATCAGCCCCAGCATTTT CASSLDRVNQPQHF
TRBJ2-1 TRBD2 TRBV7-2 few TGTGCCAGCAGCGCCCGACTAGCGGGAAATAATGAGCAGTTCTTC CASSARLAGNNEQFF
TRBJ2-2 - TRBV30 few TGTGCCTGGAAAGTGGGCCTGGGCACCGGGGAGCTGTTTTTT CAWKVGLGTGELFF
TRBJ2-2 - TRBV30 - TGTGCCTGGAGTGTATTCCGCGGGACTCAATCCGGGGAGCTGTTTTTT CAWSVFRGTQSGELFF
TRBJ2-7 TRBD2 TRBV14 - TGTGCCAGCAGTCGCTATGTTGCAGCGGGGGAAGCCTACGAGCAGTACTTC CASSRYVAAGEAYEQYF
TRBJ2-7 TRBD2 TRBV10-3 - TGTGCCATCAGTGCGGGGACTAGCGTCTACGAGCAGTACTTC CAISAGTSVYEQYF
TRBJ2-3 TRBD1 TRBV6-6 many TGTGCCAGCAGTTGGGACAGATCGACGCAGTATTTT CASSWDRSTQYF